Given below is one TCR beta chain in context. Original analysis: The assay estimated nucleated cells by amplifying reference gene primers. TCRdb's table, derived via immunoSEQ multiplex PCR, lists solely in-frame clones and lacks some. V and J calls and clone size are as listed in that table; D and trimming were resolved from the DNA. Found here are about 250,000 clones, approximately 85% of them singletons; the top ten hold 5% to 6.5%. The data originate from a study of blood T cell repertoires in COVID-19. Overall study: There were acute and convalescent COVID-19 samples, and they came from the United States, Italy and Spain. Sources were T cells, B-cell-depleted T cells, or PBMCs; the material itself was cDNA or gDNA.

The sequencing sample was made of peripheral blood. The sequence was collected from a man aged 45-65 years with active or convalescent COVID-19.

CDR3 sequence reads: CASSSLTGRNQPQHF. As DNA, the CDR3 is TGTGCCAGCAGTTCCCTGACAGGGCGCAATCAGCCCCAGCATTTT. This chain joins TRBV27 and TRBJ1-5; 7 bases are a match to TRBD1. Germline loops: CDR1 MNHEY, CDR2 SMNVEV (reference sequence). The CDR3 totals 15 residues. J lost 2 bases, V lost 4 bases, and 5 bases had no gene match.